One T cell receptor (beta chain) is described in this entry. Clones were sequenced by immunoSEQ multiplex PCR, and TCRdb holds only the in-frame ones, with some missing. The sample gives roughly 280,000 clones, 70% to 90% of which show up once; approximately 4% is in the top ten. The data derive from a study of blood T cell repertoires in COVID-19. The overall study: T cells, B-cell-depleted T cells, or PBMCs supplied cDNA or gDNA.

V was pared by 7 bases and J by 1 base, with 11 bases between. Germline V gives CDR1 LGHNT, CDR2 FRNRAP. This CDR3 contains 14 residues. Sequenced material: peripheral blood. The TCR sequence derives from a man aged 18 to 30 with active or convalescent COVID-19. V usage is TRBV12-5 and J usage is TRBJ2-1, with D perhaps matching TRBD1 (5 bases). The CDR3 sequence: CASVLTASYNEQFF. DNA of the CDR3: TGTGCTAGTGTTCTGACAGCTTCCTACAATGAGCAGTTCTTC.